The clone carrying this T cell receptor (beta chain) was seen only a few times. Antigen: not known. These data originate in a study of OX40 agonist ivuxolimab in advanced cancers. The overall study: Dosing consisted of intravenous ivuxolimab at 0.01 to 10 mg/kg every 2 weeks.

Using immunoSEQ multiplex PCR, the repertoire was profiled, and TCRdb retains in-frame clones only, with some absent. Of some 100,000 clones listed, approximately 90% were seen once; the top ten hold over 0.65%. Overall study findings and caveats: The authors also found low normalized T-cell clonal expansion in some nonresponders.

The clonotype was recovered from an adult with an advanced solid tumor such as melanoma, head and neck, liver or kidney cancer. Material: CD4+ or CD8+ T cells sorted from blood, obtained in a trial of the OX40 agonist ivuxolimab.

The CDR3 bases are TGCGCCAGCAGCCCCTCCCTCCTAGCGGGTTACAATGAGCAGTTCTTC. It specifies CASSPSLLAGYNEQFF. The chain uses TRBV5-1 and TRBJ2-1, with 8 nucleotides matching TRBD2. Germline CDR1 and CDR2: SGHRS and YFSETQ. The V gene end was trimmed by 4 bases and the J gene end by 4 bases; junction bases not matched to a gene: 10. This CDR3 region has 16 residues.